The 26 T cell receptor beta chains below were found in one sample sequenced in a study of cytomegalovirus exposure and HLA in healthy donors. This PCR relied on a set of 60 Vbeta primers and 13 Jbeta primers. Repertoires were generated with immunoSEQ multiplex PCR, while TCRdb's copy carries only in-frame clones and drops some. The sample holds 150,000 to 200,000 clones, 70% to 90% seen once. The sequenced material came from PBMCs. The receptors stem from a man in his late teens or twenties in good health and CMV-seropositive.

V is TRBV7-3 and J is TRBJ1-2; no clear D gene. The V gene's germline CDR1 is SGHTA and CDR2 FQGTGA. This CDR3 region has 14 residues. Trimming cost V 5 bases and J 4 bases, with 14 bases left between them. The CDR3 DNA is TGTGCCAGCAGCGCCAATCAGAGGGTCTATGGCTACACCTTC. Its translation is CASSANQRVYGYTF.

The rearrangement uses TRBV7-2 and TRBJ1-1; tentatively, D is TRBD1 (6 bases). Germline V CDR1 and CDR2: SGHTA, FQGNSA. The ends were cut back, 5 bases at V and 2 bases at J, with 15 bases in the middle. This CDR3 has 15 amino acids. The CDR3 DNA reads as TGTGCCAGCAGCCAGGGGAGGGGGATAAACACTGAAGCTTTCTTT. Protein sequence: CASSQGRGINTEAFF.

The chain carries TRBV19 and TRBJ2-1; 10 bases fit TRBD1. Germline V gives CDR1 LNHDA, CDR2 SQIVND (reference sequence). The CDR3 is 13 amino acids. The trim removed 5 bases at V and 8 bases at J, leaving 3 bases unmatched. The CDR3 DNA reads as TGTGCCAGTAGTGGGGGGACAGGGGATGAGCAGTTCTTC. This codes for CASSGGTGDEQFF.

This sequence joins TRBV19 and TRBJ2-3; 8 bases align to TRBD1. CDR1 is LNHDA and CDR2 is SQIVND in the germline V gene (reference sequence). After removal of 6 bases from V and 3 bases from J, the junction contained 5 bases not matched to a gene. The CDR3 has 14 amino acids. The CDR3 loop is CASSRDRNTDTQYF. CDR3 DNA: TGTGCCAGTAGCAGGGACAGGAATACAGATACGCAGTATTTT.

The rearrangement uses TRBV4-3 and TRBJ1-2; the D gene is possibly TRBD1 (6 bases). The germline V and J ends were trimmed by 0 bases and 4 bases, with 12 bases remaining between them. Germline values: CDR1 LGHNA, CDR2 YSLEER. The length of the CDR3 is 15 residues. The CDR3 sequence is CASSQETGDIYGYTF. The CDR3 DNA reads TGCGCCAGCAGCCAAGAAACCGGGGACATCTATGGCTACACCTTC.

V usage is TRBV5-4 and J usage is TRBJ2-6; D uncertain. The germline gives CDR1 SGHNT, CDR2 YYREEE (reference sequence). V was clipped by 4 bases and J by 0 bases, with 8 bases between them. This CDR3 is 15 amino acids long. CDR3: CASSQPSSGANVLTF. Here the CDR3 DNA reads TGTGCCAGCAGCCAACCGAGCTCTGGGGCCAACGTCCTGACTTTC.

The J gene is TRBJ2-1, the V gene TRBV2; TRBD2 aligns across 10 bases. This CDR3 has 15 amino acids. Unmatched junction bases numbered 7, after V lost 2 bases and J lost 9 bases. Germline V lookup: CDR1 SNHLY, CDR2 FYNNEI. In nucleotides, the CDR3 is TGTGCCAGCAGTGAACGGAGCGGGGGGGCGGGTGAGCAGTTCTTC. This codes for CASSERSGGAGEQFF.

A note on this clone: The sample contains more than one DNA sequence encoding this CDR3. V and J are TRBV5-1 and TRBJ2-1; 7 bases fit TRBD1. The CDR3 runs 15 residues. Germline CDR1 reads SGHRS; CDR2 reads YFSETQ. J lost 0 bases, V lost 2 bases, and 2 bases had no gene match. This chain's CDR3 is CASSFSGGSYNEQFF. The CDR3 DNA follows: TGCGCCAGCAGCTTCTCAGGGGGCTCCTACAATGAGCAGTTCTTC.

The J gene is TRBJ1-4, the V gene TRBV19; 8 bases fit TRBD1. Germline V lookup: CDR1 LNHDA, CDR2 SQIVND (reference sequence). V shed 3 bases and J 6 bases; nucleotides not matched to a gene: 6. The CDR3 is 15 amino acids. This chain's CDR3 is CASSIIDRGDEKLFF. The CDR3 DNA reads TGTGCCAGTAGTATTATCGACAGGGGCGATGAAAAACTGTTTTTT.

This chain uses TRBV4-2 with TRBJ2-5, with unresolved D. The J call is uncertain, as TRBJ2-7 better fits the DNA end. This CDR3 is 14 amino acids long. CDR1 is LGHNA and CDR2 is YNFKEQ in the germline V gene. The CDR3 DNA is TGTGCCAGCAGCCAAGGGGCCAACTTCTACGAGCAGTACTTC. Residues: CASSQGANFYEQYF.

Remarks on this clone: At one boundary the junction diverges from the germline segment, which might be a read error. Other nucleotide sequences in the sample specify the same CDR3. This chain joins TRBV9 and TRBJ1-5; 7 bases agree with TRBD1. This CDR3 is built from 15 residues. CDR1 and CDR2 from the germline V gene are SGDLS and YYNGEE. CDR3 in DNA: TGTGCCAGCAGCAAAGGGACAGTTAGCAATCAGCCTCAGCATTTT. Translating it yields CASSKGTVSNQPQHF.

The chain is built from TRBV7-8 and TRBJ2-3; 8 positions match TRBD2. CDR1 is SGHVS and CDR2 is FQNEAQ in the germline V gene. The CDR3 extends over 14 amino acids. V was pared by 10 bases and J by 0 bases, with 6 bases of the junction left unmatched. The CDR3 is CATTAGESTDTQYF. As DNA, the CDR3 is TGTGCCACTACAGCGGGAGAAAGCACAGATACGCAGTATTTT. The variable domain in full, completed from reference TRBV7-8 and TRBJ2-3, reads GAGVSQSPRYKVAKRGQDVALRCDPISGHVSLFWYQQALGQGPEFLTYFQNEAQLDKSGLPSDRFFAERPEGSVSTLKIQRTQQEDSAVYLCATTAGESTDTQYFGPGTRLTVL.

This clone was detected only once. V usage is TRBV2 and J usage is TRBJ2-1, with 11 positions matching TRBD2. The V segment lost 3 bases and the J segment 8 bases; nucleotides outside the gene matches: 9. The CDR3 length is 16 residues. Germline lookup yields CDR1 SNHLY and CDR2 FYNNEI. This chain's CDR3 is CASSEGSGGAKDEQFF. CDR3 coding DNA: TGTGCCAGCAGTGAGGGTAGCGGGGGGGCCAAGGATGAGCAGTTCTTC.

The chain is built from TRBV4-3 and TRBJ2-1, with 8 positions matching TRBD2. Trimming at V came to 8 bases and at J to 4 bases, leaving 7 bases not matched to a gene. This CDR3 contains 14 residues. Germline loops: CDR1 LGHNA, CDR2 YSLEER. The CDR3: CASLPSGGYNEQFF. CDR3 DNA sequence: TGCGCCAGCCTTCCCAGCGGGGGTTACAATGAGCAGTTCTTC.

This clone was counted a few times. The chain couples TRBV7-2 to TRBJ2-2; D gene uncertain. V was clipped by 2 bases and J by 4 bases, with 11 bases between them. The germline V gene encodes CDR1 SGHTA and CDR2 FQGNSA. There are 15 residues in the CDR3. CDR3 in amino acids: CASSLQADRTGELFF. The DNA for the CDR3 is TGTGCCAGCAGCTTACAGGCAGATCGCACCGGGGAGCTGTTTTTT.

With regard to this clone: The conserved phenylalanine or tryptophan is not found at the CDR3 terminus, so this likely reflects a read error. This chain joins TRBV6-1 and TRBJ2-7, with D perhaps matching TRBD2 (7 bases). There are 15 residues in the CDR3. Looked up from germline, CDR1 is MNHNS and CDR2 is SASEGT. Trimming cost V 0 bases and J 6 bases, with 15 bases left between them. The CDR3 DNA sequence: TGTGCCAGCAGTGAAGCGCTCGGGGGGCTTGCCGAGCAGTACCTC. Amino acids: CASSEALGGLAEQYL.

The chain couples TRBV23-1 to TRBJ2-2; 7 bases agree with TRBD1. TRBV23-1 is labeled an ORF, and its function is uncertain. This CDR3 has 15 amino acids. J lost 4 bases, V lost 3 bases, and 5 bases had no gene match. Here the CDR3 DNA reads TGCGCCAGCAGTCATTCACAGGGGTTCACCGGGGAGCTGTTTTTT. It yields the protein CASSHSQGFTGELFF.

The chain links TRBV19 to TRBJ1-2; D call uncertain. V lost 3 bases and J 4 bases, leaving 15 bases between the germline ends. Germline lookup yields CDR1 LNHDA and CDR2 SQIVND (reference sequence). The length of the CDR3 is 15 residues. This CDR3 is CASSMTGVGIYGYTF. The CDR3 bases are TGTGCCAGTAGTATGACCGGGGTAGGGATCTATGGCTACACCTTC.

CDR3 DNA: TGTGCCAGCAGCCCCGGGACTAGCGGCGATATATACGAGCAGTACTTC. It codes for CASSPGTSGDIYEQYF. The chain links TRBV4-2 to TRBJ2-7, with 11 bases fitting TRBD2. Germline V CDR1 and CDR2: LGHNA, YNFKEQ. Trimming removed 4 bases from V and 4 bases from J; junction bases left unmatched: 9. The CDR3 is 16 amino acids.

This clone was found once. The V call is TRBV5-6, the J call TRBJ1-5; 8 bases match TRBD1. CDR3 length: 15 amino acids. Germline V lookup: CDR1 SGHDT, CDR2 YYEEEE. The trim removed 3 bases at V and 2 bases at J, leaving 4 bases unmatched. CDR3 protein: CASSSQQGGNQPQHF. CDR3 DNA: TGTGCCAGCAGCTCGCAACAGGGGGGCAATCAGCCCCAGCATTTT.

The chain has TRBV7-2 and TRBJ1-3; 7 bases agree with TRBD1. The CDR3 runs 14 residues. With V trimmed by 4 bases and J by 2 bases, 2 bases remained unmatched. Germline values: CDR1 SGHTA, CDR2 FQGNSA. CDR3 DNA sequence: TGTGCCAGCAGCTCGACAGGGACTGGAAACACCATATATTTT. Translating it yields CASSSTGTGNTIYF.

This clone was seen once. This chain connects TRBV6-5 to TRBJ1-5; tentative D call: TRBD1 (6 bases). V was trimmed by 5 bases and J by 9 bases, leaving 20 bases between them. This CDR3 has 15 amino acids. Germline V gives CDR1 MNHEY, CDR2 SVGAGI. CDR3: CASSGPGGPGRPQHF. Here the CDR3 DNA reads TGTGCCAGCAGTGGCCCGGGGGGGCCCGGACGGCCCCAGCATTTT.

The CDR3 DNA reads as TGTGCCAGCAGTGAAGTACCTATGAACACTGAAGCTTTCTTT. It is translated as CASSEVPMNTEAFF. This chain links TRBV2 with TRBJ1-1; D is ambiguous. With 1 base removed from V and 0 bases from J, the gap between germline ends came to 6 bases. Germline V lookup: CDR1 SNHLY, CDR2 FYNNEI. The CDR3 covers 14 residues.

The chain links TRBV5-6 to TRBJ2-4; D is unclear. The CDR3 sequence is 17 residues long. Germline assignment: CDR1 SGHDT and CDR2 YYEEEE. Trimming pared 0 bases from V and 3 bases from J, leaving 16 bases between. The CDR3 DNA sequence: TGTGCCAGCAGCTTGGCTTCAATCCCCCGGAGCAAAAACATTCAGTACTTC. The encoded protein is CASSLASIPRSKNIQYF.

The J gene is TRBJ1-6, the V gene TRBV7-2, with 8 bases fitting TRBD1. CDR1 is SGHTA and CDR2 is FQGNSA in the germline V gene. The CDR3 spans 14 residues. Losses at the gene ends were 4 bases for V and 10 bases for J; bases not matched to a gene: 6. The chain's CDR3 is CASSSGQGNSPLHF. CDR3 DNA sequence: TGTGCCAGCAGCTCCGGACAGGGAAACTCACCCCTCCACTTT.

This clone has more than one count but fewer than ten. CDR3: CAWQQGGGNTIYF. CDR3 DNA: TGTGCCTGGCAGCAGGGCGGTGGAAACACCATATATTTT. The V call is TRBV30, the J call TRBJ1-3; tentative D call: TRBD1 (5 bases). The CDR3 contains 13 residues. V dropped 5 bases and J dropped 3 bases, with 11 bases sitting between them. CDR1 is GTSNPN and CDR2 is SVGIG in the germline V gene (reference sequence).